Presented here are 26 T cell receptor beta chains from one specimen sequenced in a study of vaccination and CD4 T cells after COVID-19. Cultured CD4+ T-cell DNA underwent Oncomine TCR Beta short-read sequencing. TCRdb recomputed calls from the PCR reads with MiXCR, one row per CDR3 protein. In the table there are some 17,000 distinct CDR3 sequences, almost 40% of which are singletons. Treatment in this sample: approximately 11-day PBMC culture with coronavirus spike peptide pools or control peptides (ViraFEST assay). For these TCRs, the target antigens are not known. The sample consisted of CD4+ T cells from blood, cultured in vitro. All receptors derive from a human donor who had recovered from COVID-19.

The J gene is TRBJ2-1, the V gene TRBV7-2, with TRBD2 matching 7 bases. This CDR3 is 12 amino acids long. CDR1 SGHTA and CDR2 FQGNSA come from the germline V gene. With 5 bases clipped from V and 15 bases from J, the junction kept 10 bases outside the gene matches. DNA for the CDR3: TGTGCCAGCAGCCTTCTAGGACTAGTTGGGTTCTTC. Its protein product is CASSLLGLVGFF.

The V call is TRBV20-1, the J call TRBJ2-7; 11 bases align to TRBD2. V gave up 3 bases and J gave up 10 bases; unmatched junction bases: 14. The CDR3 totals 15 residues. CDR1 and CDR2 from the germline V gene are DFQATT and SNEGSKA (reference sequence). CDR3 bases: TGCAGTGCTAGGCAATACCTTACTAGCGGGAGCGCACAGTACTTC. This translates into CSARQYLTSGSAQYF.

J is TRBJ2-3 and V is TRBV11-2; the D is unclear. The CDR3 covers 15 residues. In germline, CDR1 is SGHAT, CDR2 FQNNGV. The V end lost 4 bases, the J end lost 1 base, and 12 bases lay between the germline ends. CDR3 residues: CASSSVLTRTDTQYF. As DNA, the CDR3 is TGTGCCAGCAGCTCAGTCTTGACACGCACAGATACGCAGTATTTT.

This clonotype was detected a few times. This CDR3 reads CAWGHPGELFF. The DNA of the CDR3 is TGTGCCTGGGGACACCCCGGGGAGCTGTTTTTT. The V and J genes are TRBV30 and TRBJ2-2; possible D gene TRBD1, 5 bases. The V and J ends lost 5 bases and 6 bases respectively, with 7 bases between them. Germline CDR1 is GTSNPN and CDR2 is SVGIG (reference sequence). The length of the CDR3 is 11 residues.

This clonotype has a handful of counts. V usage is TRBV15 and J usage is TRBJ2-1; 13 nucleotides match TRBD2. The V segment lost 6 bases and the J segment 2 bases; nucleotides outside the gene matches: 16. Germline CDR1 reads LNHNV; CDR2 reads YYDKDF (reference sequence). The CDR3 is 20 residues long. The chain's CDR3 is CATRRFGTSGKIVAYNEQFF. The CDR3 DNA follows: TGTGCCACCAGAAGGTTCGGGACTAGCGGGAAAATTGTAGCCTACAATGAGCAGTTCTTC.

The genes are TRBV20-1 and TRBJ2-7, with TRBD2 matching 7 bases. CDR1 and CDR2 from the germline V gene are DFQATT and SNEGSKA (reference sequence). V lost 6 bases and J lost 5; bases outside the gene matches: 13. This CDR3 is built from 14 residues. CDR3 DNA sequence: TGCAGTGCGGGGGGAGGCGGGAGCCCCCACGAGCAGTACTTC. This sequence encodes CSAGGGGSPHEQYF.

In its sample, this clonotype was seen a few times. The gene calls are TRBV7-2 and TRBJ2-7; D is undetermined. There are 12 residues in the CDR3. The germline V and J ends were trimmed by 1 base and 6 bases, with 7 bases remaining between them. Per the germline V gene, CDR1 is SGHTA and CDR2 is FQGNSA. The CDR3 protein is CASSLVGREQYF. The CDR3 region has the DNA TGTGCCAGCAGCTTAGTTGGTCGCGAGCAGTACTTC.

This chain uses TRBV6-2 or TRBV6-3 with TRBJ1-1, with D possibly matching TRBD1 (6 bases). The CDR3 runs to 13 residues. V lost 6 bases and J lost 1, with 9 bases in between. The V gene's germline CDR1 is MNHEY and CDR2 SVGEGT. CDR3 residues: CASSRTENTEAFF. DNA for the CDR3: TGTGCCAGCAGCCGGACAGAGAACACTGAAGCTTTCTTT.

This chain connects TRBV15 to TRBJ1-4; D possibly corresponds to TRBD1 (5 bases). Germline lookup yields CDR1 LNHNV and CDR2 YYDKDF (reference sequence). This CDR3 is 18 amino acids long. V was cut by 0 bases and J by 5 bases, with 19 bases left in between. CDR3 protein: CATSREFVWDDKNEKLFF. The DNA of the CDR3 is TGTGCCACCAGCAGAGAGTTCGTCTGGGACGACAAAAATGAAAAACTGTTTTTT.

The chain combines TRBV20-1 with TRBJ2-7, with 13 nucleotides matching TRBD2. Looked up from germline, CDR1 is DFQATT and CDR2 is SNEGSKA (reference sequence). This CDR3 contains 14 residues. Trimming took 6 bases from V and 3 from J; bases not matched to a gene: 5. The CDR3 region is CSADGLAGDYEQYF. As DNA, the CDR3 is TGCAGTGCCGATGGACTAGCGGGAGACTACGAGCAGTACTTC.

The J gene is TRBJ2-5, the V gene TRBV19, with 14 bases fitting TRBD2. Germline lookup yields CDR1 LNHDA and CDR2 SQIVND (reference sequence). The CDR3 spans 19 residues. The junction had 10 bases not matched to a gene; V was cut back by 3 bases and J by 1 base. The CDR3 reads CASSIKTGTSGGPQETQYF. The CDR3 DNA reads TGTGCCAGTAGTATTAAGACAGGGACTAGCGGGGGACCCCAAGAGACCCAGTACTTC.

This clonotype is termed medium-sized (0.01 to 0.1%). This chain uses TRBV20-1 with TRBJ1-2; TRBD1 matches 7 bases. CDR1 DFQATT and CDR2 SNEGSKA come from the germline V gene (reference sequence). Trimming took 3 bases from V and 8 from J; bases not matched to a gene: 30. The CDR3 contains 20 residues. For the CDR3, the DNA is TGCAGTGCTAGTTACCCCCCGAAGCCAGAGACAGGGATGAATACGGACGGCTACACCTTC. Translated, it gives CSASYPPKPETGMNTDGYTF.

Sample share makes this clonotype medium-sized. V and J are TRBV6-2 or TRBV6-3 and TRBJ2-5; D might be TRBD1 or TRBD2, each matching 5 bases. V lost 7 bases and J 4 bases, leaving 16 bases between the germline ends. The CDR3 contains 14 residues. CDR1 is MNHEY and CDR2 is SVGEGT in the germline V gene. The CDR3 region has the DNA TGTGCCAGCACCAGCAGGGTTGGAGGAGAGACCCAGTACTTC. It yields the protein CASTSRVGGETQYF.

The V and J genes are TRBV2 and TRBJ2-7; no clear D. Trimming cost V 7 bases and J 6 bases, with 13 bases left between them. Germline lookup yields CDR1 SNHLY and CDR2 FYNNEI. The CDR3 extends over 12 amino acids. CDR3: CASNPDRFEQYF. The CDR3 DNA sequence: TGTGCCAGCAATCCCGATAGGTTCGAGCAGTACTTC. The full variable domain, rest sourced from reference TRBV2 and TRBJ2-7, is EPEVTQTPSHQVTQMGQEVILRCVPISNHLYFYWYRQILGQKVEFLVSFYNNEISEKSEIFDDQFSVERPDGSNFTLKIRSTKLEDSAMYFCASNPDRFEQYFGPGTRLTVT.

The chain uses TRBV5-1 and TRBJ2-7; 13 bases are shared with TRBD2. V was clipped by 4 bases and J by 9 bases; unmatched bases: 19. Germline V CDR1 and CDR2: SGHRS, YFSETQ. The CDR3 contains 18 residues. CDR3 region: CASSGGLAGKAGAWGQYF. The CDR3 region has the DNA TGCGCCAGCAGCGGGGGACTAGCGGGAAAAGCTGGGGCGTGGGGGCAGTACTTC.

This clonotype appeared once. The rearrangement joins TRBV5-1 to TRBJ2-7; TRBD1 agrees at 9 bases. Trimming cost V 5 bases and J 2 bases; bases outside gene matches: 11. The CDR3 is 16 residues long. The germline CDR1 and CDR2 sequences are SGHRS and YFSETQ. CDR3 residues: CASRLSGDRATYEQYF. DNA of the CDR3: TGCGCCAGCAGACTTTCGGGGGACAGGGCCACCTACGAGCAGTACTTC.

The sample holds a few counts of this clonotype. This chain uses TRBV15 with TRBJ1-1, with TRBD1 as a possible D gene (5 bases). The CDR3 totals 14 residues. Trimming removed 6 bases at V and 5 bases at J, with 16 bases between. Germline loops: CDR1 LNHNV, CDR2 YYDKDF (reference sequence). As DNA, the CDR3 is TGTGCCACCAGATACTGGGGGTCAGGGACTGAAGCTTTCTTT. Its protein product is CATRYWGSGTEAFF.

The chain has TRBV20-1 and TRBJ1-2, with TRBD1 identical over 10 bases. V dropped 3 bases and J dropped 4; count of bases not matched to a gene: 5. The length of the CDR3 is 14 residues. Looked up from germline, CDR1 is DFQATT and CDR2 is SNEGSKA (reference sequence). CDR3 sequence: CSASRQGAGYGYTF. CDR3 coding DNA: TGCAGTGCTAGCCGACAGGGGGCCGGCTATGGCTACACCTTC.

The chain is built from TRBV28 and TRBJ2-7, with a weak D call TRBD1 (5 bases). The V gene's germline CDR1 is MDHEN and CDR2 SYDVKM. This CDR3 comprises 13 residues. Trimming cost V 10 bases and J 2 bases, with 15 bases left between them. CDR3 residues: CAIRQGSTYEQYF. The CDR3 DNA sequence: TGTGCCATCAGGCAGGGTAGCACCTACGAGCAGTACTTC.

This clonotype was seen a few times. The rearrangement links TRBV7-3 to TRBJ2-3; the match to TRBD2 covers 8 bases. CDR3 size: 16 residues. Germline-derived CDR1 and CDR2 are SGHTA and FQGTGA. V was clipped by 4 bases and J by 1 base; unmatched bases: 7. CDR3 in amino acids: CASSSAGTRGTDTQYF. DNA for the CDR3: TGTGCCAGCAGCTCCGCCGGGACTAGGGGCACAGATACGCAGTATTTT.

This clonotype was found a few times. The chain uses TRBV7-9 and TRBJ2-7, with D unresolved. The V end lost 5 bases, the J end lost 0 bases, and 11 bases lay between the germline ends. The CDR3 has 14 amino acids. Germline values: CDR1 SEHNR, CDR2 FQNEAQ (reference sequence). The CDR3 reads CASSPRSSSYEQYF. DNA of the CDR3: TGTGCCAGCAGCCCGCGGTCAAGCTCCTACGAGCAGTACTTC.

Only one count was recorded for this clonotype. This likely traces to a read error, being one base from a far larger clone. No conserved phenylalanine or tryptophan ends this CDR3, so it is likely a read error. The chain carries TRBV6-1 and TRBJ2-2; 11 bases are shared with TRBD2. Germline V CDR1 and CDR2: MNHNS, SASEGT. This CDR3 comprises 16 residues. The DNA of the CDR3 is TGTGCCATCAGTGAGGGACTAGCGGTAAACACCGGGGAGCTGTTTTCT. Residues: CAISEGLAVNTGELFS.

The chain joins TRBV2 to TRBJ2-3, with 10 nucleotides matching TRBD2. V was clipped by 4 bases and J by 1 base; unmatched bases: 8. CDR3 length equals 17 residues. Germline CDR1 and CDR2: SNHLY and FYNNEI. CDR3 in amino acids: CASSVRAGGWGTDTQYF. The CDR3 DNA is TGTGCCAGCAGTGTTCGAGCGGGAGGGTGGGGCACAGATACGCAGTATTTT.

The sample holds a few counts of this clonotype. This chain joins TRBV2 and TRBJ1-2; D ambiguous. The germline V gene encodes CDR1 SNHLY and CDR2 FYNNEI. The CDR3 sequence is 11 residues long. Trimming left V 3 bases short and J 7 bases short, with 6 bases between. The CDR3 here is CASSEAGGYTF. The CDR3 DNA reads as TGTGCCAGCAGTGAGGCGGGTGGCTACACCTTC.

V usage is TRBV9 and J usage is TRBJ2-2; D unresolved. Germline CDR1 and CDR2: SGDLS and YYNGEE. The V end was cut by 0 bases, the J end by 3 bases, with 3 bases between. CDR3 size: 13 residues. The CDR3: CASSVGDTGELFF. CDR3 bases: TGTGCCAGCAGCGTAGGTGACACCGGGGAGCTGTTTTTT.

The chain links TRBV12-3 or TRBV12-4 to TRBJ2-3; TRBD1 or TRBD2 may be the D gene (6 bases each). CDR3 length: 15 amino acids. V lost 7 bases and J 3 bases, leaving 17 bases between the germline ends. In DNA form, the CDR3 reads TGTGCCAGCACCCAGAGTGGGGGGCGAACAGATACGCAGTATTTT. It codes for CASTQSGGRTDTQYF.